The 16 T cell receptor beta chains presented below share a single source sample, sequenced in a study of blood T cell repertoires in COVID-19. The repertoire was sequenced with immunoSEQ multiplex PCR; TCRdb's copy has only in-frame clones and lacks some. Of about 95,000 clones listed, roughly 90% were seen once; the top ten hold 3% to 4%. The sequencing input was peripheral blood. The receptors stem from an older woman with acute or convalescent COVID-19.

This clone is a singleton in its sample. The chain is built from TRBV30 and TRBJ1-1, with 7 positions matching TRBD1. The CDR3 totals 13 residues. In germline, CDR1 is GTSNPN, CDR2 SVGIG (reference sequence). Germline trimming cut 0 bases from V and 5 bases from J; bases unmatched to any gene: 3. Here the CDR3 reads CAWSVGGRTEAFF. The DNA of the CDR3 is TGTGCCTGGAGTGTAGGGGGCAGGACTGAAGCTTTCTTT.

The chain joins TRBV10-3 to TRBJ2-1; TRBD1 agrees at 7 bases. There are 14 residues in the CDR3. CDR1 and CDR2 from the germline V gene are ENHRY and SYGVKD. J lost 0 bases, V lost 4 bases, and 0 bases had no gene match. The CDR3 here is CAISGDSSYNEQFF. The DNA of the CDR3 is TGTGCCATCAGTGGGGACAGCTCCTACAATGAGCAGTTCTTC.

The chain has TRBV5-6 and TRBJ1-5; TRBD1 aligns across 7 bases. This CDR3 spans 16 amino acids. V lost 5 bases, J lost 4 bases, and 12 bases stayed unmatched. CDR1 SGHDT and CDR2 YYEEEE come from the germline V gene. DNA for the CDR3: TGTGCCAGCAGTCTTCTATCCGGGACAGCTAATCAGCCCCAGCATTTT. Its translation: CASSLLSGTANQPQHF.

Here the CDR3 reads CASSGQVDYGYTF. The CDR3 DNA sequence: TGTGCCAGCAGCGGACAGGTGGATTATGGCTACACCTTC. This chain uses TRBV2 with TRBJ1-2; 7 bases map to TRBD1. The V gene's germline CDR1 is SNHLY and CDR2 FYNNEI. J gave up 5 bases and V 6 bases, and 6 bases lay outside the gene matches. The CDR3 has 13 amino acids.

The chain joins TRBV5-1 to TRBJ2-5, with D possibly being TRBD1 (6 bases). CDR3 length: 15 amino acids. Trimming cost V 2 bases and J 5 bases, with 16 bases left between them. Germline CDR1 SGHRS, CDR2 YFSETQ. CDR3 loop: CASSFSGETWETQYF. The CDR3, as DNA: TGCGCCAGCAGCTTCTCAGGGGAGACTTGGGAGACCCAGTACTTC. The full variable domain, completed using reference TRBV5-1 and TRBJ2-5, is KAGVTQTPRYLIKTRGQQVTLSCSPISGHRSVSWYQQTPGQGLQFLFEYFSETQRNKGNFPGRFSGRQFSNSRSEMNVSTLELGDSALYLCASSFSGETWETQYFGPGTRLLVL.

The chain is built from TRBV7-2 and TRBJ2-7; 7 bases align to TRBD1. Germline V lookup: CDR1 SGHTA, CDR2 FQGNSA. This CDR3 has 15 residues. V shed 5 bases, J shed 6 bases, and the junction held 13 bases outside the gene matches. The CDR3 spells CASSTLSGGRSEQYF. The DNA for the CDR3 is TGTGCCAGCAGCACCCTTTCAGGGGGTCGGTCCGAGCAGTACTTC.

The rearrangement uses TRBV2 and TRBJ1-5; 9 bases match TRBD1. This CDR3 is built from 15 residues. Germline values: CDR1 SNHLY, CDR2 FYNNEI. V lost 6 bases to trimming and J lost 6 bases; unmatched junction nucleotides: 9. The CDR3 region is CASSLDRGFLQPQHF. The CDR3, as DNA: TGTGCCAGCAGCCTCGACAGGGGGTTCCTTCAGCCCCAGCATTTT.

The J gene is TRBJ1-4, the V gene TRBV6-5; possible D gene TRBD1, 6 bases. Trimming cost V 0 bases and J 8 bases, with 13 bases left between them. The length of the CDR3 is 15 residues. Per germline, CDR1 MNHEY and CDR2 SVGAGI. CDR3 DNA: TGTGCCAGCAGTTACTCCCAGGGGAGAGGGGAAAAACTGTTTTTT. Protein product: CASSYSQGRGEKLFF.

V is TRBV6-5 and J is TRBJ1-5; D remains unclear. CDR3 size: 15 residues. The V end lost 0 bases, the J end lost 4 bases, and 10 bases lay between the germline ends. CDR1 and CDR2 (germline): MNHEY, SVGAGI. The CDR3 here is CASSYSRQQNQPQHF. CDR3 coding DNA: TGTGCCAGCAGTTACTCGCGACAACAGAATCAGCCCCAGCATTTT.

The chain joins TRBV5-4 to TRBJ2-2; D might be TRBD2 (6 bases). The germline V gene encodes CDR1 SGHNT and CDR2 YYREEE (reference sequence). Trimming left V 2 bases short and J 2 bases short, with 10 bases between. CDR3 length equals 15 residues. CDR3 sequence (DNA): TGTGCCAGCAGCTTTGCGGGAAGAAACACCGGGGAGCTGTTTTTT. Its translation: CASSFAGRNTGELFF.

The chain joins TRBV9 to TRBJ2-7; 7 bases agree with TRBD1. In germline, CDR1 is SGDLS, CDR2 YYNGEE. With V trimmed by 2 bases and J by 3 bases, 8 bases remained unmatched. This CDR3 is built from 15 residues. CDR3 nucleotides: TGTGCCAGCAGCGTGGCAACAGGGGTTAACTACGAGCAGTACTTC. It encodes CASSVATGVNYEQYF.

The chain has TRBV5-1 and TRBJ2-3; 8 bases map to TRBD2. Per germline, CDR1 SGHRS and CDR2 YFSETQ. With 1 base clipped from V and 6 bases from J, the junction kept 10 bases outside the gene matches. The CDR3 has 16 amino acids. The CDR3 coding sequence is TGCGCCAGCAGCTTGTCCGCGGGAGGCCATAGGGATACGCAGTATTTT. It specifies CASSLSAGGHRDTQYF.

The rearrangement joins TRBV20-1 to TRBJ2-5; perhaps D is TRBD1 or TRBD2 (7 bases each). The V end lost 3 bases, the J end lost 5 bases, and 16 bases lay between the germline ends. CDR1 and CDR2 (germline): DFQATT, SNEGSKA (reference sequence). CDR3 length: 14 amino acids. CDR3 coding DNA: TGCAGTGCTAGTGGGAGGGGGCGCGGGGAGACCCAGTACTTC. Translated: CSASGRGRGETQYF.

The chain recombines TRBV2 with TRBJ2-5; weak D call: TRBD2 (5 bases). The germline CDR1 and CDR2 sequences are SNHLY and FYNNEI. CDR3 size: 10 residues. Trimming pared 4 bases from V and 9 bases from J, leaving 6 bases between. The CDR3 DNA reads as TGTGCCAGCAGTGTGGACTCCCAGTACTTC. Amino acids: CASSVDSQYF.

This chain links TRBV7-8 with TRBJ1-2, with D possibly being TRBD1 (6 bases). Trimming took off 8 bases at V and 2 bases at J, with 21 bases between the two ends. The V gene's germline CDR1 is SGHVS and CDR2 FQNEAQ. CDR3 length equals 16 residues. The CDR3 here is CASHSRDIFENYGYTF. The CDR3 DNA reads TGTGCCAGCCATAGTCGGGACATCTTCGAGAACTATGGCTACACCTTC.

In nucleotides, the CDR3 is TGTGCCAGCAGTCCACGGGTCTCGGTTATAGATACGCAGTATTTT. Residues: CASSPRVSVIDTQYF. The chain has TRBV6-4 and TRBJ2-3; no clear D. Germline V CDR1 and CDR2: MRHNA, SNTAGT. CDR3 size: 15 residues. V was shortened by 5 bases and J by 5 bases, with 17 bases between the two germline ends.